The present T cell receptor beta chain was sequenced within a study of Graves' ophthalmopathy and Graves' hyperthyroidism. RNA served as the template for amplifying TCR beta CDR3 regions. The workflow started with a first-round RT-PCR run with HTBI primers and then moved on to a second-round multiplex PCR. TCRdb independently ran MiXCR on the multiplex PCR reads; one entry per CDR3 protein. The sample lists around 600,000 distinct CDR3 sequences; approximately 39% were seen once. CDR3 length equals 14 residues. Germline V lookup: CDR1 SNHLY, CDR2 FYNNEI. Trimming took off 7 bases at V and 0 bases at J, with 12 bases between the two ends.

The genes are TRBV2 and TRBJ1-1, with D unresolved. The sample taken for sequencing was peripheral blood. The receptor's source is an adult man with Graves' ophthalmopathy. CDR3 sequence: CASNTDGLNTEAFF. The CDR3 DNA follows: TGTGCCAGCAACACGGACGGATTGAACACTGAAGCTTTCTTT.